This T cell receptor beta chain originates from a study of T cells in Graves' hyperthyroidism and ophthalmopathy. TCR beta CDR3 regions were amplified from RNA transcripts. In the first-round RT-PCR of the TCR CDR3, the HTBI primer set was used. MiXCR, applied by TCRdb to the multiplex PCR reads, yields one record per CDR3 protein. Here the sample spans 200,000 to 300,000 distinct CDR3 sequences, roughly a quarter being singletons. Orbital computed tomography, thyroid ultrasound, serum thyroxine and TRAb, and clinical symptoms together informed the diagnoses. Germline values: CDR1 DFQATT, CDR2 SNEGSKA (reference sequence). V was trimmed by 4 bases and J by 4 bases, leaving 8 bases between them. The CDR3 covers 13 residues. The sample holds many counts of this clonotype.

V usage is TRBV20-1 and J usage is TRBJ2-6; D unclear. The sample taken for sequencing was blood. This sequence originates from a woman aged 40 to 55 with Graves' ophthalmopathy. The CDR3 reads CSATVIGANVLTF. The CDR3 DNA sequence: TGCAGTGCTACTGTGATCGGGGCCAACGTCCTGACTTTC.